The clone carrying this T cell receptor beta chain was counted ten times or more. No antigen is known for it. This specimen comes from a study of T cell repertoires in cytomegalovirus infection. Study background: Public TCR beta signatures marked donors with CMV infection and the matching HLA.

Using its own MiXCR run on the reads, TCRdb lists one record per CDR3 protein. This sample has roughly 230,000 distinct CDR3 sequences, with about 17% found just once. CDR3 size: 15 residues. Trimming took 5 bases from V and 4 from J; bases not matched to a gene: 3. The germline gives CDR1 LNHDA, CDR2 SQIVND (reference sequence). Findings and caveats of the study: HLA-C-restricted CMV clonotypes gave the most frequent clonotype in two of eight donors.

V gene TRBV19 combines with J gene TRBJ2-6; 9 bases are a match to TRBD1. The receptor was isolated from a human donor in good health (CMV status not recorded). Some clones in this sample may be carry-over from other donors' samples. Sequencing input: CD8+ T cells from PBMCs. The CDR3 spells CASSLQGAGANVLTF. The CDR3 nucleotides read TGTGCCAGTAGTCTACAGGGGGCCGGGGCCAACGTCCTGACTTTC.